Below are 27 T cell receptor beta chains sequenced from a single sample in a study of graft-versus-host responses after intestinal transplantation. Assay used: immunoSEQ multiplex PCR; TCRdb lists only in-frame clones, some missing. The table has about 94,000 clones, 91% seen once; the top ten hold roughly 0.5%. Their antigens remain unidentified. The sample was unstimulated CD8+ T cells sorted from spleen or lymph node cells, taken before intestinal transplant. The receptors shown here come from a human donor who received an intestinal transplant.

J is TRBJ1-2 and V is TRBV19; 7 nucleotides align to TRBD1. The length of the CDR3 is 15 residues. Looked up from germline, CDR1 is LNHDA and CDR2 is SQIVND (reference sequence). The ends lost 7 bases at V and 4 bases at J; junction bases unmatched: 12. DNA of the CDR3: TGTGCCAGTAAAAGGGGTACAGGGGTGAGCTATGGCTACACCTTC. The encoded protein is CASKRGTGVSYGYTF.

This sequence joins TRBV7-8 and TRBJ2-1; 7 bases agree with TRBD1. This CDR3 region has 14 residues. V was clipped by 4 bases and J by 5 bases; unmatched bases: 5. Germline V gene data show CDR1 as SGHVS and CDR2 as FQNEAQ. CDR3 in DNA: TGTGCCAGCAGCTCCTCGACAGGGAACAATGAGCAGTTCTTC. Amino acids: CASSSSTGNNEQFF.

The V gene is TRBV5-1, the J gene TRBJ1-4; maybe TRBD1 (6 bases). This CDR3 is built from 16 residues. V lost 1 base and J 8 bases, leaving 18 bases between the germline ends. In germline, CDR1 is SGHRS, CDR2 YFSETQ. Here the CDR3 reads CASSLYREDREEKLFF. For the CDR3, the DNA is TGCGCCAGCAGCTTGTACAGGGAAGATAGGGAGGAAAAACTGTTTTTT.

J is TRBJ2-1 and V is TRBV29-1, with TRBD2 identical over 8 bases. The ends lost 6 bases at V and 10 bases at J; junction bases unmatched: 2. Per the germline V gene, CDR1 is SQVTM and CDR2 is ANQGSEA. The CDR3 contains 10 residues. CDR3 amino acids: CSVTGGEQFF. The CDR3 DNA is TGCAGCGTAACGGGGGGGGAGCAGTTCTTC.

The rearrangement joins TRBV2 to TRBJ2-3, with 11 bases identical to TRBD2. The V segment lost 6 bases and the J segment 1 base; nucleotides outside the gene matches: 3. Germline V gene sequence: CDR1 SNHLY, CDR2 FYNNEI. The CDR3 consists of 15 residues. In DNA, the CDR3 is TGTGCCAGCAGGCGGACTAGCGGGCGCACAGATACGCAGTATTTT. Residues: CASRRTSGRTDTQYF.

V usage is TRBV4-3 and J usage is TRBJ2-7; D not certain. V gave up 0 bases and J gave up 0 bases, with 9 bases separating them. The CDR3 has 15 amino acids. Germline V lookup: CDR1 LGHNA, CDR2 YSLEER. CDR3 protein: CASSQDAPGSYEQYF. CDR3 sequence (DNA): TGCGCCAGCAGCCAAGATGCCCCCGGCTCCTACGAGCAGTACTTC.

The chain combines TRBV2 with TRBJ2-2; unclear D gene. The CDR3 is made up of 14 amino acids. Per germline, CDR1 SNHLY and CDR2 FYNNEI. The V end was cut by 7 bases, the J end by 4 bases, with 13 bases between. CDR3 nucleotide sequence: TGTGCCAGCATCTACCCCACCCTCACCGGGGAGCTGTTTTTT. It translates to CASIYPTLTGELFF.

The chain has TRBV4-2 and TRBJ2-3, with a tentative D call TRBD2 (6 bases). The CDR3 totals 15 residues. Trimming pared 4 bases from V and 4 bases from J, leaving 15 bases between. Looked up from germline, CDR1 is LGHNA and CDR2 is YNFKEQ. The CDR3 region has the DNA TGTGCCAGCAGCCGCGAAGGCGGGAACCCAGATACGCAGTATTTT. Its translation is CASSREGGNPDTQYF.

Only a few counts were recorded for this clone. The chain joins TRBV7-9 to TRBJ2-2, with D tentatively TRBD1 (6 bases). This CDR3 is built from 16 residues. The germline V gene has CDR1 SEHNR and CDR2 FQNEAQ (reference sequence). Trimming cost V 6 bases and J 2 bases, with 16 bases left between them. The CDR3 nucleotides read TGTGCCAGCAGACCAGCCCCGGGACATAACACCGGGGAGCTGTTTTTT. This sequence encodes CASRPAPGHNTGELFF. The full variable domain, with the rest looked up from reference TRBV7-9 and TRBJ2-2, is DTGVSQNPRHKITKRGQNVTFRCDPISEHNRLYWYRQTLGQGPEFLTYFQNEAQLEKSRLLSDRFSAERPKGSFSTLEIQRTEQGDSAMYLCASRPAPGHNTGELFFGEGSRLTVL.

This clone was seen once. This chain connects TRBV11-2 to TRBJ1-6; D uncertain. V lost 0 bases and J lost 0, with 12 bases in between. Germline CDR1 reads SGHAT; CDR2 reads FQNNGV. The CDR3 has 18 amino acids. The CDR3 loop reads CASSLDGRASSYNSPLHF. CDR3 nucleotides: TGTGCCAGCAGCTTAGATGGGCGGGCGAGCTCCTATAATTCACCCCTCCACTTT.

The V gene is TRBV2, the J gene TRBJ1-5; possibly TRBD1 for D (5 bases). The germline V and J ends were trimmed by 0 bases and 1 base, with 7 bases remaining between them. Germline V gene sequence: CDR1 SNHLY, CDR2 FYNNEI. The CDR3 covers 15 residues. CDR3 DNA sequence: TGTGCCAGCAGTGAAGCAGGGGTGAGCAATCAGCCCCAGCATTTT. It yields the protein CASSEAGVSNQPQHF.

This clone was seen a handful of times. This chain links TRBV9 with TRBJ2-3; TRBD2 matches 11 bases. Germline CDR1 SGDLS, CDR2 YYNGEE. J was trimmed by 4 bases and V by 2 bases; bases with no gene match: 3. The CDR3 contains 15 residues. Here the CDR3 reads CASSVSGGAADTQYF. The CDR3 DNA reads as TGTGCCAGCAGCGTTAGCGGGGGGGCCGCAGATACGCAGTATTTT.

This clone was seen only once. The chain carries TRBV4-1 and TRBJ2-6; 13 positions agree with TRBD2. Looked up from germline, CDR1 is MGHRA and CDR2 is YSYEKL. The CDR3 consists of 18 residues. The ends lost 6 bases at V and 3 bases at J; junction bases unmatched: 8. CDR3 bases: TGCGCCAGCAGTTTCGGACTAGCGGGAGTTGGTGGGGCCAACGTCCTGACTTTC. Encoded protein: CASSFGLAGVGGANVLTF.

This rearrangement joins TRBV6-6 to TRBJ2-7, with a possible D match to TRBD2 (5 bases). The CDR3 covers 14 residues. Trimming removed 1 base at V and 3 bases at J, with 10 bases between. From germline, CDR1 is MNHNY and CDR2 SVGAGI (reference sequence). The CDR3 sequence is CASSYWRADYEQYF. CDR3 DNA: TGTGCCAGCAGTTACTGGCGGGCCGACTACGAGCAGTACTTC.

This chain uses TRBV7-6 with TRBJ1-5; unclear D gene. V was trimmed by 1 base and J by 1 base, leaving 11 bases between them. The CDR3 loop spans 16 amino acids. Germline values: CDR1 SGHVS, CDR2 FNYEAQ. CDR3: CASSLVGWRSNQPQHF. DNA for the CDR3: TGTGCCAGCAGCTTAGTAGGCTGGAGAAGCAATCAGCCCCAGCATTTT.

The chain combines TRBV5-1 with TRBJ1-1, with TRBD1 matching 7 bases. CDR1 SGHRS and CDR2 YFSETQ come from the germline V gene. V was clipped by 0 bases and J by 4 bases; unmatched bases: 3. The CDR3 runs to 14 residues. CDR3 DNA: TGCGCCAGCAGCTTGGGACAGGGTTCCACTGAAGCTTTCTTT. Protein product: CASSLGQGSTEAFF.

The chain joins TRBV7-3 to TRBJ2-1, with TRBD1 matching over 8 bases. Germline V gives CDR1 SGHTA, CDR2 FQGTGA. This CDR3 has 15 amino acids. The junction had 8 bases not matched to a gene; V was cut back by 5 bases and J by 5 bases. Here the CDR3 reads CASSLGQGLNNEQFF. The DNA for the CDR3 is TGTGCCAGCAGCCTAGGACAGGGCTTGAACAATGAGCAGTTCTTC. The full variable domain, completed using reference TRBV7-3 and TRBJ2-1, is GAGVSQTPSNKVTEKGKYVELRCDPISGHTALYWYRQSLGQGPEFLIYFQGTGAADDSGLPNDRFFAVRPEGSVSTLKIQRTERGDSAVYLCASSLGQGLNNEQFFGPGTRLTVL.

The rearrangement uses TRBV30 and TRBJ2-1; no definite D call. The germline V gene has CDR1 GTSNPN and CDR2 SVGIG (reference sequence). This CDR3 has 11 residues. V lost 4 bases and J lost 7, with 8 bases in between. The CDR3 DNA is TGTGCCTGGACCGAGTCGAATGAGCAGTTCTTC. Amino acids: CAWTESNEQFF.

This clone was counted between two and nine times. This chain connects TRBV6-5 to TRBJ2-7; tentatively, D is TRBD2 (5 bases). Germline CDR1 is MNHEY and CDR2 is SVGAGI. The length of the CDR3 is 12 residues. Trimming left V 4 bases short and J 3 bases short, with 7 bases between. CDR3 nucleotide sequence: TGTGCCAGCAGTTTGGACTTCTACGAGCAGTACTTC. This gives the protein CASSLDFYEQYF.

The CDR3 sequence is CASSYLNRGHEQYF. CDR3 DNA: TGTGCCAGCAGCTACCTAAACAGGGGCCACGAGCAGTACTTC. The chain carries TRBV7-9 and TRBJ2-7; 7 nucleotides match TRBD1. The V and J ends lost 4 bases and 5 bases, in that order; junction bases with no gene match: 8. Germline CDR1 is SEHNR and CDR2 is FQNEAQ (reference sequence). The CDR3 contains 14 residues. The variable domain in full, completed from reference TRBV7-9 and TRBJ2-7, reads DTGVSQNPRHKITKRGQNVTFRCDPISEHNRLYWYRQTLGQGPEFLTYFQNEAQLEKSRLLSDRFSAERPKGSFSTLEIQRTEQGDSAMYLCASSYLNRGHEQYFGPGTRLTVT.

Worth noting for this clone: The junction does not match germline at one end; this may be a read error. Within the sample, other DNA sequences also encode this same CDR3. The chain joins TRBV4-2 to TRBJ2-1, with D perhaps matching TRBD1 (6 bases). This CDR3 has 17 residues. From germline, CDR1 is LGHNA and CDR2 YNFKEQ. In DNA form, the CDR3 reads TGTGCCAGTAGCCAAGAGAGCTTACAGGGAATGCGGAATGAGCAGTTCTTC. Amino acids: CASSQESLQGMRNEQFF.

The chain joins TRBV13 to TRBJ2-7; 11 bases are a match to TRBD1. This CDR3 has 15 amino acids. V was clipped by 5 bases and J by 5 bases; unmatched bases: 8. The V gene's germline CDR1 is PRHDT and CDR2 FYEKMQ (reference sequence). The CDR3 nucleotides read TGTGCCAGCAGCGCACTCGGGACAGGGGGGAACGAGCAGTACTTC. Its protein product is CASSALGTGGNEQYF.

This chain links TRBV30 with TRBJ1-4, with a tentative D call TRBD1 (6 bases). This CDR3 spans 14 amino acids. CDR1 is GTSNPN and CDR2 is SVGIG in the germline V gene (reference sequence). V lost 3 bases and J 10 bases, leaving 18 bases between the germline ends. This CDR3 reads CAWRGEGDFGKLFF. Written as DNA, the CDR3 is TGTGCCTGGAGGGGGGAGGGGGATTTTGGAAAACTGTTTTTT. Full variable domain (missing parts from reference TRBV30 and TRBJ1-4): SQTIHQWPATLVQPVGSPLSLECTVEGTSNPNLYWYRQAAGRGLQLLFYSVGIGQISSEVPQNLSASRPQDRQFILSSKKLLLSDSGFYLCAWRGEGDFGKLFFGSGTQLSVL.

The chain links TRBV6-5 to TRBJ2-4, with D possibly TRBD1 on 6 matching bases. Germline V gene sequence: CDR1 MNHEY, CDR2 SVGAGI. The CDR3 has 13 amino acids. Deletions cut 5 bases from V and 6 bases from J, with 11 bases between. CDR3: CASSPGVLNIQYF. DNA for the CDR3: TGTGCCAGCAGTCCAGGGGTTTTAAACATTCAGTACTTC.

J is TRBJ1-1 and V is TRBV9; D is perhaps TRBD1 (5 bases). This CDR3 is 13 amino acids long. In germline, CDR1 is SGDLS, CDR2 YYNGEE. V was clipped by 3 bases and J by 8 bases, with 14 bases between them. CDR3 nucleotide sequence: TGTGCCAGCAGCGAGCAGGGAATTTCGGAAGCTTTCTTT. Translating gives CASSEQGISEAFF.

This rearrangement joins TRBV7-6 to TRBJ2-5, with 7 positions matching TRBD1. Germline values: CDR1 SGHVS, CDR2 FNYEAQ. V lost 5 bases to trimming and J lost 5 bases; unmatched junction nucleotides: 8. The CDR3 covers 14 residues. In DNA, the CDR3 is TGTGCCAGCAGCCCTAGACAGGGCATGGAGACCCAGTACTTC. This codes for CASSPRQGMETQYF.

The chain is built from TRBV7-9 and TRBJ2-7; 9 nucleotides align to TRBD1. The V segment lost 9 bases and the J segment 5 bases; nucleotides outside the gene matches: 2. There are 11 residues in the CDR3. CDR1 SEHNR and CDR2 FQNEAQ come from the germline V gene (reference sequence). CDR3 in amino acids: CASTGGHEQYF. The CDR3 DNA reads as TGTGCCAGTACAGGGGGCCACGAGCAGTACTTC. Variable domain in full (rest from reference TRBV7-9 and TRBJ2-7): DTGVSQNPRHKITKRGQNVTFRCDPISEHNRLYWYRQTLGQGPEFLTYFQNEAQLEKSRLLSDRFSAERPKGSFSTLEIQRTEQGDSAMYLCASTGGHEQYFGPGTRLTVT.